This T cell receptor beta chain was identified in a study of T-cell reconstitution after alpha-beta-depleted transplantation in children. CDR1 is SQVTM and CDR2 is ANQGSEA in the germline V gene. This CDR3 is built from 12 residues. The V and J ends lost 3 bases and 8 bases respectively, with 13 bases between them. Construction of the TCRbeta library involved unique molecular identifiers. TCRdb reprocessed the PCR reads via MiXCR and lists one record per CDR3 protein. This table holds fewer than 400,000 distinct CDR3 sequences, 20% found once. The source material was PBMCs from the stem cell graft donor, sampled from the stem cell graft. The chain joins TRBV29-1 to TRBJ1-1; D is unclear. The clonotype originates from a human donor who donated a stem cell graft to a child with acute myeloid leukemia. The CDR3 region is CSVDKGPAEAFF. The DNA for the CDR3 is TGCAGCGTTGACAAGGGCCCCGCCGAAGCTTTCTTT.